The 27 T cell receptor beta chains below come from one sample, sequenced in a study of shared clonotypes between healthy human individuals. TCRdb's copy holds only in-frame clones and misses some; the assay was immunoSEQ multiplex PCR. The sample records millions of clones, more than 80% being singletons. The source material was naive CD4+ T cells sorted from blood. Stated subset: CD45RA+ positively selected. The receptors come from a man younger than 35 in good health.

This chain uses TRBV11-2 with TRBJ2-3; 9 bases fit TRBD1. The V gene's germline CDR1 is SGHAT and CDR2 FQNNGV. The CDR3 sequence is 16 residues long. J was trimmed by 1 base and V by 5 bases; bases with no gene match: 7. The CDR3 region is CASSPPRTGGTDTQYF. CDR3 DNA sequence: TGTGCCAGCAGCCCTCCCCGGACAGGGGGCACAGATACGCAGTATTTT.

This clone was counted only a few times. The chain recombines TRBV5-4 with TRBJ1-1; D not certain. The V and J ends lost 3 bases and 0 bases respectively, with 9 bases between them. The CDR3 has 14 residues. CDR1 is SGHNT, CDR2 YYREEE, per germline (reference sequence). The CDR3 sequence is CASSWGTMNTEAFF. CDR3 in DNA: TGTGCCAGCAGCTGGGGAACCATGAACACTGAAGCTTTCTTT.

V gene TRBV14 combines with J gene TRBJ2-7; maybe TRBD1 (6 bases). Germline CDR1 and CDR2: SGHDN and FVKESK. V gave up 4 bases and J gave up 4 bases, with 11 bases separating them. CDR3 length: 13 residues. CDR3 in amino acids: CASSPQGFYEQYF. The CDR3 bases are TGTGCCAGCAGCCCACAGGGTTTTTACGAGCAGTACTTC. Full variable domain (missing parts from reference TRBV14 and TRBJ2-7): EAGVTQFPSHSVIEKGQTVTLRCDPISGHDNLYWYRRVMGKEIKFLLHFVKESKQDESGMPNNRFLAERTGGTYSTLKVQPAELEDSGVYFCASSPQGFYEQYFGPGTRLTVT.

The V and J genes are TRBV11-2 and TRBJ1-1, with 11 bases lining up with TRBD1. Germline V lookup: CDR1 SGHAT, CDR2 FQNNGV. V lost 0 bases to trimming and J lost 4 bases; unmatched junction nucleotides: 7. The CDR3 consists of 17 residues. For the CDR3, the DNA is TGTGCCAGCAGCTTAGAAGCCCCGGACAGGGGGCCCACTGAAGCTTTCTTT. Its protein is CASSLEAPDRGPTEAFF.

This chain connects TRBV10-1 to TRBJ2-3, with no clear D. V gave up 2 bases and J gave up 0 bases, with 9 bases separating them. The CDR3 length is 15 residues. Germline V lookup: CDR1 WNHNN, CDR2 SYGVQD (reference sequence). The CDR3 nucleotides are TGCGCCAGCAGTGAGATTGGCAGTAGCACAGATACGCAGTATTTT. As protein: CASSEIGSSTDTQYF.

The genes are TRBV19 and TRBJ1-4, with D perhaps matching TRBD1 (5 bases). The CDR3 is 14 residues long. From germline, CDR1 is LNHDA and CDR2 SQIVND (reference sequence). The germline V and J ends were trimmed by 1 base and 8 bases, with 11 bases remaining between them. The CDR3 loop is CASSIARRAEKLFF. The CDR3 coding sequence is TGTGCCAGTAGTATAGCCCGCAGGGCCGAAAAACTGTTTTTT.

The genes are TRBV6-5 and TRBJ1-2; D call uncertain. Trimming left V 10 bases short and J 3 bases short, with 15 bases between. The germline V gene encodes CDR1 MNHEY and CDR2 SVGAGI. CDR3 length equals 13 residues. CDR3 DNA sequence: TGTGCCACCAAATGGCCGGGTTACTATGGCTACACCTTC. As protein: CATKWPGYYGYTF.

A note on this clone: Additional DNA sequences in this sample encode the identical CDR3. CDR3 residues: CASSDGGNYGYTF. The CDR3 DNA is TGTGCCAGCAGTGACGGGGGAAACTATGGCTACACCTTC. The genes are TRBV6-4 and TRBJ1-2; D might be TRBD1 (5 bases). Trimming left V 2 bases short and J 2 bases short, with 6 bases between. The CDR3 is 13 amino acids. CDR1 and CDR2 from the germline V gene are MRHNA and SNTAGT.

About this clone: This sample includes further DNA sequences coding for the same CDR3. The chain is built from TRBV30 and TRBJ1-1; unclear D gene. Deletions cut 0 bases from V and 2 bases from J, with 7 bases between. CDR3 length: 13 amino acids. The V gene's germline CDR1 is GTSNPN and CDR2 SVGIG (reference sequence). CDR3: CAWSVRGNTEAFF. Written as DNA, the CDR3 is TGTGCCTGGAGTGTACGAGGCAACACTGAAGCTTTCTTT.

V is TRBV5-1 and J is TRBJ1-4; unclear D gene. This CDR3 has 16 amino acids. Looked up from germline, CDR1 is SGHRS and CDR2 is YFSETQ. V gave up 0 bases and J gave up 0 bases, with 9 bases separating them. CDR3 amino acids: CASSLGSIATNEKLFF. For the CDR3, the DNA is TGCGCCAGCAGCTTGGGGAGTATTGCAACTAATGAAAAACTGTTTTTT. Full variable domain (outside the CDR3, taken from reference TRBV5-1 and TRBJ1-4): KAGVTQTPRYLIKTRGQQVTLSCSPISGHRSVSWYQQTPGQGLQFLFEYFSETQRNKGNFPGRFSGRQFSNSRSEMNVSTLELGDSALYLCASSLGSIATNEKLFFGSGTQLSVL.

Concerning this clone itself: The sample holds other DNA sequences that translate to the same CDR3. The chain has TRBV19 and TRBJ1-5; D is unresolved. CDR3 size: 13 residues. V lost 3 bases and J 5 bases, leaving 8 bases between the germline ends. The V gene's germline CDR1 is LNHDA and CDR2 SQIVND (reference sequence). CDR3 sequence reads: CASSIGGDQPQHF. Here the CDR3 DNA reads TGTGCCAGTAGTATTGGCGGAGATCAGCCCCAGCATTTT.

J is TRBJ2-2 and V is TRBV7-3, with TRBD1 matching over 11 bases. With 5 bases clipped from V and 6 bases from J, the junction kept 5 bases outside the gene matches. The CDR3 is 15 amino acids. Germline values: CDR1 SGHTA, CDR2 FQGTGA. CDR3 DNA sequence: TGTGCCAGCAGCCCGGGACAGGGGGAGGCCGGGGAGCTGTTTTTT. Protein product: CASSPGQGEAGELFF.

The chain employs TRBV10-3 and TRBJ2-6, with TRBD2 identical over 7 bases. This CDR3 is 14 amino acids long. Germline V gene data show CDR1 as ENHRY and CDR2 as SYGVKD. Germline trimming cut 6 bases from V and 2 bases from J; bases unmatched to any gene: 1. The CDR3 sequence: CAIRGRAGANVLTF. DNA of the CDR3: TGTGCCATCAGGGGGAGGGCTGGGGCCAACGTCCTGACTTTC.

CDR3 amino acids: CASSQEPPGRGISGNTIYF. The DNA for the CDR3 is TGCGCCAGCAGCCAGGAACCCCCGGGACGGGGGATTTCTGGAAACACCATATATTTT. This rearrangement joins TRBV4-1 to TRBJ1-3, with D perhaps TRBD1 (5 bases). The CDR3 sequence is 19 residues long. The V gene's germline CDR1 is MGHRA and CDR2 YSYEKL. The V end lost 3 bases, the J end lost 1 base, and 22 bases lay between the germline ends.

Points on this clone: Other DNA sequences in this sample translate to the same CDR3. V is TRBV19 and J is TRBJ2-5; 9 nucleotides match TRBD1. The CDR3 sequence is 15 residues long. V shed 4 bases, J shed 0 bases, and the junction held 3 bases outside the gene matches. Germline loops: CDR1 LNHDA, CDR2 SQIVND (reference sequence). CDR3 amino acids: CASSSRDRDQETQYF. The CDR3 bases are TGTGCCAGTAGTAGCCGGGACAGGGACCAAGAGACCCAGTACTTC.

The chain recombines TRBV18 with TRBJ2-5; perhaps TRBD1 as D (5 bases). The germline V gene has CDR1 KGHSH and CDR2 LQKENI. The V end was cut by 3 bases, the J end by 5 bases, with 19 bases between. The CDR3 has 16 amino acids. The CDR3: CASSPEARGIGETQYF. As DNA, the CDR3 is TGTGCCAGCTCACCTGAGGCTAGGGGCATCGGGGAGACCCAGTACTTC.

This chain uses TRBV6-5 with TRBJ1-2; a weak D match, TRBD1 (6 bases). Germline V gene sequence: CDR1 MNHEY, CDR2 SVGAGI. The CDR3 spans 14 residues. Trimming pared 0 bases from V and 7 bases from J, leaving 12 bases between. CDR3 sequence reads: CASSYSTQGPGYTF. The CDR3 nucleotides read TGTGCCAGCAGTTACTCGACACAGGGCCCTGGCTACACCTTC.

This rearrangement joins TRBV7-9 to TRBJ1-6; no reliable D call. Trimming pared 3 bases from V and 8 bases from J, leaving 11 bases between. The CDR3 is 14 residues long. The germline CDR1 and CDR2 sequences are SEHNR and FQNEAQ (reference sequence). Here the CDR3 reads CASSLSVNHSPLHF. CDR3 coding DNA: TGTGCCAGCAGCTTGTCAGTGAACCATTCACCCCTCCACTTT.

The rearrangement joins TRBV4-1 to TRBJ2-5; no clear D gene. V lost 0 bases and J lost 2, with 10 bases in between. Germline assignment: CDR1 MGHRA and CDR2 YSYEKL. The CDR3 runs 15 residues. The chain's CDR3 is CASSQDPAVQETQYF. In DNA form, the CDR3 reads TGCGCCAGCAGCCAAGATCCGGCTGTACAAGAGACCCAGTACTTC.

Comment on this clone: The same CDR3 is also encoded by other DNA sequences in this sample. V is TRBV5-1 and J is TRBJ2-3; no definite D call. Germline V gene sequence: CDR1 SGHRS, CDR2 YFSETQ. The CDR3 is 13 residues long. V was pared by 3 bases and J by 0 bases, with 5 bases between. CDR3 in amino acids: CASSSTSTDTQYF. The DNA for the CDR3 is TGCGCCAGCAGCTCCACTAGCACAGATACGCAGTATTTT.

J is TRBJ1-1 and V is TRBV15; the D is unclear. The ends were cut back, 0 bases at V and 0 bases at J, with 17 bases in the middle. CDR1 is LNHNV, CDR2 YYDKDF, per germline (reference sequence). There are 18 residues in the CDR3. The CDR3 is CATSRDFRIRLMNTEAFF. In DNA form, the CDR3 reads TGTGCCACCAGCAGAGATTTCAGGATCAGGCTCATGAACACTGAAGCTTTCTTT. Combining the CDR3 with reference TRBV15 and TRBJ1-1 gives the whole variable domain DAMVIQNPRYQVTQFGKPVTLSCSQTLNHNVMYWYQQKSSQAPKLLFHYYDKDFNNEADTPDNFQSRRPNTSFCFLDIRSPGLGDTAMYLCATSRDFRIRLMNTEAFFGQGTRLTVV.

The chain couples TRBV19 to TRBJ2-6, with TRBD2 identical over 13 bases. Germline V gene sequence: CDR1 LNHDA, CDR2 SQIVND (reference sequence). Trimming removed 3 bases from V and 3 bases from J; junction bases left unmatched: 2. The CDR3 length is 17 residues. The chain's CDR3 is CASSITSGRVGANVLTF. The CDR3 coding sequence is TGTGCCAGTAGTATTACTAGCGGGAGGGTTGGGGCCAACGTCCTGACTTTC.

The rearrangement links TRBV6-6 to TRBJ1-2; a possible D gene is TRBD1 (5 bases). Germline values: CDR1 MNHNY, CDR2 SVGAGI (reference sequence). V lost 2 bases to trimming and J lost 8 bases, with 18 bases between them. The CDR3 length is 15 residues. The CDR3 loop is CASSYPTPQGEGYTF. For the CDR3, the DNA is TGTGCCAGCAGTTACCCGACACCCCAGGGAGAGGGCTACACCTTC.

Only a few counts were recorded for this clone. The sample carries other DNA sequences with the same CDR3. V and J are TRBV19 and TRBJ1-5; 7 bases fit TRBD1. The CDR3 totals 15 residues. Germline CDR1 LNHDA, CDR2 SQIVND (reference sequence). V shed 5 bases and J 2 bases; nucleotides not matched to a gene: 6. Here the CDR3 reads CASSSPGGGNQPQHF. The CDR3 coding sequence is TGTGCCAGTAGTTCCCCAGGGGGTGGCAATCAGCCCCAGCATTTT. The full variable domain, with the rest looked up from reference TRBV19 and TRBJ1-5, is DGGITQSPKYLFRKEGQNVTLSCEQNLNHDAMYWYRQDPGQGLRLIYYSQIVNDFQKGDIAEGYSVSREKKESFPLTVTSAQKNPTAFYLCASSSPGGGNQPQHFGDGTRLSIL.

The chain couples TRBV7-6 to TRBJ1-2; D is uncertain. Germline CDR1 SGHVS, CDR2 FNYEAQ. The ends were cut back, 5 bases at V and 8 bases at J, with 12 bases in the middle. This CDR3 region has 12 residues. The CDR3 DNA reads as TGTGCCAGCAGCCAGCCTGGGAGGGGCTACACCTTC. This gives the protein CASSQPGRGYTF.

This sequence joins TRBV15 and TRBJ2-1; D remains ambiguous. The CDR3 is 14 amino acids. Germline lookup yields CDR1 LNHNV and CDR2 YYDKDF (reference sequence). Deletions cut 0 bases from V and 15 bases from J, with 18 bases between. CDR3 loop: CATSRDPSAVTPFF. CDR3 coding DNA: TGTGCCACCAGCAGAGATCCATCGGCCGTTACCCCGTTCTTC.

The J gene is TRBJ2-7, the V gene TRBV23-1; 8 bases match TRBD1. TRBV23-1 is classed as an ORF, of uncertain function. This CDR3 has 14 residues. V gave up 0 bases and J gave up 5 bases; unmatched junction bases: 3. CDR3 residues: CASSQSVRGHEQYF. CDR3 nucleotides: TGCGCCAGCAGTCAATCAGTCAGGGGGCACGAGCAGTACTTC.